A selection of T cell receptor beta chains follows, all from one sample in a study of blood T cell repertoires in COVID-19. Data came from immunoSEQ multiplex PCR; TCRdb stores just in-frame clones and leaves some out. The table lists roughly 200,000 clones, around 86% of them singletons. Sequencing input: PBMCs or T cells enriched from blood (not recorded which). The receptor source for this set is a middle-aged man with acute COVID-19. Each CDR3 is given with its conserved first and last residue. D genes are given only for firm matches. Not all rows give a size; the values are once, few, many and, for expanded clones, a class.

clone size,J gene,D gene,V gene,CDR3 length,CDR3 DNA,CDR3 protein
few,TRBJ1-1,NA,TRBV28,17,TGTGCCAGCAGTTTCTTGGCCCAGGGATATCGTTACACTGAAGCTTTCTTT,CASSFLAQGYRYTEAFF
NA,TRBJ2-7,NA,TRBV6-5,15,TGTGCCAGCAGTTACGCCGCCTATACTAGAAACGAGCAGTACTTC,CASSYAAYTRNEQYF
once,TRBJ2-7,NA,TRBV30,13,TGTGCCTGGAGTACCGGACAGACCTACGAGCAGTACTTC,CAWSTGQTYEQYF
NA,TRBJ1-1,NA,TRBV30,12,TGTGCCTGGAGTGTAGATGGGGCGGAAGCTTTCTTT,CAWSVDGAEAFF
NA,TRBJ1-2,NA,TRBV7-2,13,TGTGCCAGCAGCCGACAGATCGACTATGGCTACACCTTC,CASSRQIDYGYTF
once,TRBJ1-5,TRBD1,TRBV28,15,TGTGCCAGCTCAGGGGGGACAGGGCATAGTCAGCCCCAGCATTTT,CASSGGTGHSQPQHF
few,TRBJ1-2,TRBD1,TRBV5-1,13,TGCGCCAGCAGCACTTCCGGACAGGTTGGCTACACCTTC,CASSTSGQVGYTF
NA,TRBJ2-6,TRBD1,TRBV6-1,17,TGTGCCAGCAGTGTCCCGACAGGGGCCGGGTGGGCCAACGTCCTGACTTTC,CASSVPTGAGWANVLTF
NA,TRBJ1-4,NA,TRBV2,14,TGTGCCAGCCTCTTACAGACAACTAATGAAAAACTGTTTTTT,CASLLQTTNEKLFF
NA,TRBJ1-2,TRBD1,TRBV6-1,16,TGTGCCAGCAGTGGAACCCAAGACAGGGGATATTATGGCTACACCTTC,CASSGTQDRGYYGYTF
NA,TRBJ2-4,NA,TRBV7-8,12,TGTGCCAGCAGCCCTGGAGGGGACATTCAGTACTTC,CASSPGGDIQYF
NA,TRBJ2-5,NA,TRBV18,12,TGTGCCAGCTCTACCCCTTCTTCGGCCCAGTACTTC,CASSTPSSAQYF
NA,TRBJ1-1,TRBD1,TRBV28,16,TGTGCCAGCAGTCTATTTTGGACAGGAACCAACACTGAAGCTTTCTTT,CASSLFWTGTNTEAFF
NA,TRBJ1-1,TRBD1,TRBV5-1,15,TGCGCCAGCAGCATCGGGACAGGGGGTGACACTGAAGCTTTCTTT,CASSIGTGGDTEAFF
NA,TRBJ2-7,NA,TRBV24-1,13,TGTGCCACCAGTGCGCCAGGGCCATACGAGCAGTACTTC,CATSAPGPYEQYF
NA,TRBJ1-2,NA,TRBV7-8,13,TGTGCCAGCAGCTTAAGGAGAGAGTATGGCTACACCTTC,CASSLRREYGYTF
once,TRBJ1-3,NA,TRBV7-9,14,TGTGCCAGCCGAAATGCAGGGGCCTCTTCCGCCATATATTTT,CASRNAGASSAIYF
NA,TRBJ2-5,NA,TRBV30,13,TGTGCCTGGTTCGGGCCCGAGGGAGAGACCCAGTACTTC,CAWFGPEGETQYF
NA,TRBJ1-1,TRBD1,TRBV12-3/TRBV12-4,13,TGTGCCAGCAGTTTTAGTGGACAGGTAGAAGCTTTCTTT,CASSFSGQVEAFF
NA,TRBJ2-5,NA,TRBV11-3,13,TGTGCCAGCAGCCGGGGTTTGGGGGAGACCCAGTACTTC,CASSRGLGETQYF
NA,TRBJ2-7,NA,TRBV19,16,TGTGCCAGTAGTCCAAGCCAACGAGGGAGCTCCTACGAGCAGTACTTC,CASSPSQRGSSYEQYF
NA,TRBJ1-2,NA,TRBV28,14,TGTGCCAGCAGTGCAGGAGCGGGCTACTATGGCTACACCTTC,CASSAGAGYYGYTF
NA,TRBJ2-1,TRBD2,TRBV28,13,TGTGCCAGCGTACCTCGGGGGGGGAATGAGCAGTTCTTC,CASVPRGGNEQFF
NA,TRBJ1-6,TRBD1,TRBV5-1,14,TGCGCCAGCAGCGAGACAGGGGGTCGATCACCCCTCCACTTT,CASSETGGRSPLHF